Below, 18 T cell receptor beta chains from the same sample are listed, as sequenced in a study of naive and memory T cell subsets. The beta constant-region primer was an equimolar mix of two oligonucleotides covering TRBC1 and TRBC2. Four rounds of PCR amplified the ligated cDNA using nested alpha and beta constant-region primers plus SP2. Via MiXCR, TCRdb re-called the UMI-ligation and nested PCR reads, giving one row per CDR3 protein. The sample has 30,000 to 40,000 distinct CDR3 sequences; about a fifth are singletons. Specimen: effector memory CD4+ T cells from blood. The subset here: effector memory, CD45RA- CD27-. These receptors originate from a human donor in good health.

This sequence joins TRBV6-5 and TRBJ1-2, with 8 bases that match TRBD1. Germline trimming cut 0 bases from V and 8 bases from J; bases unmatched to any gene: 2. Germline V gene sequence: CDR1 MNHEY, CDR2 SVGAGI. The CDR3 is made up of 13 amino acids. The CDR3: CASSYSSGGGYTF. The CDR3 nucleotides are TGTGCCAGCAGTTACTCGTCAGGGGGCGGCTACACCTTC.

V is TRBV30 and J is TRBJ1-4, with D possibly matching TRBD1 (6 bases). V shed 6 bases and J shed 4 bases, with 12 bases lying between them. CDR3 length equals 13 residues. Germline V gene data show CDR1 as GTSNPN and CDR2 as SVGIG (reference sequence). The CDR3 DNA reads TGTGCCTGCGACAGGCCTCTTAATGAAAAACTGTTTTTT. Amino acid sequence: CACDRPLNEKLFF.

The chain links TRBV19 to TRBJ1-5; D possibly corresponds to TRBD1 (5 bases). CDR3 size: 15 residues. Germline assignment: CDR1 LNHDA and CDR2 SQIVND (reference sequence). Trimming removed 6 bases at V and 1 base at J, with 13 bases between. The DNA for the CDR3 is TGTGCCAGTAGGGGAGGGGCGCGAAGCAATCAGCCCCAGCATTTT. It specifies CASRGGARSNQPQHF.

The rearrangement uses TRBV30 and TRBJ2-3; D not resolved. Germline values: CDR1 GTSNPN, CDR2 SVGIG (reference sequence). The CDR3 sequence is 13 residues long. The V end was cut by 1 base, the J end by 7 bases, with 12 bases between. The CDR3 loop is CAWSASTPNTQYF. The CDR3 nucleotides are TGTGCCTGGAGTGCCTCAACCCCAAATACGCAGTATTTT.

V usage is TRBV3-1 and J usage is TRBJ2-1; perhaps TRBD1 as D (6 bases). The CDR3 spans 15 residues. Per the germline V gene, CDR1 is LGHDT and CDR2 is YNNKEL (reference sequence). Deletions cut 3 bases from V and 6 bases from J, with 15 bases between. CDR3 sequence: CASSHGTGLSNEQFF. CDR3 nucleotides: TGTGCCAGCAGCCATGGCACAGGGCTATCCAATGAGCAGTTCTTC.

This clonotype occurred a few times. The chain couples TRBV12-3 or TRBV12-4 to TRBJ2-3, with D perhaps TRBD2 (7 bases). Trimming removed 2 bases at V and 9 bases at J, with 12 bases between. The CDR3 loop spans 13 amino acids. CDR3 residues: CASSLSGGSTQYF. The CDR3 region has the DNA TGTGCCAGCAGTTTATCGGGGGGCTCAACGCAGTATTTT.

This clonotype was seen ten or more times. The V and J genes are TRBV29-1 and TRBJ1-1; D call uncertain. Deletions cut 7 bases from V and 2 bases from J, with 8 bases between. The germline CDR1 and CDR2 sequences are SQVTM and ANQGSEA. The CDR3 is 11 residues long. The CDR3 loop is CSANTNTEAFF. The CDR3, as DNA: TGCAGCGCGAACACCAACACTGAAGCTTTCTTT.

The chain has TRBV14 and TRBJ2-7, with TRBD1 identical over 10 bases. The V segment lost 0 bases and the J segment 3 bases; nucleotides outside the gene matches: 17. Germline V gene data show CDR1 as SGHDN and CDR2 as FVKESK. The CDR3 has 20 amino acids. This CDR3 is CASSQDRGTGVQRKNYEQYF. CDR3 coding DNA: TGTGCCAGCAGCCAAGATCGGGGGACAGGGGTGCAAAGGAAGAACTACGAGCAGTACTTC.

This clonotype occurred a few times. This rearrangement joins TRBV7-9 to TRBJ2-5; 9 bases agree with TRBD1. From germline, CDR1 is SEHNR and CDR2 FQNEAQ (reference sequence). Trimming removed 4 bases from V and 5 bases from J; junction bases left unmatched: 8. The CDR3 contains 15 residues. CDR3: CASSYLQGAGETQYF. The CDR3 nucleotides read TGTGCCAGCAGCTATCTACAGGGGGCAGGGGAGACCCAGTACTTC.

This clonotype was found a few times. V and J are TRBV6-2 or TRBV6-3 and TRBJ1-1; D gene uncertain. CDR1 is MNHEY and CDR2 is SVGEGT in the germline V gene. This CDR3 has 15 residues. Trimming cost V 2 bases and J 1 base, with 11 bases left between them. DNA of the CDR3: TGTGCCAGCAGTTACCAACACTACAGGAACACTGAAGCTTTCTTT. Amino acids: CASSYQHYRNTEAFF.

This clonotype was counted between two and nine times. The J gene is TRBJ1-5, the V gene TRBV20-1; D is undetermined. The CDR3 extends over 14 amino acids. Germline V gives CDR1 DFQATT, CDR2 SNEGSKA (reference sequence). Deletions cut 5 bases from V and 0 bases from J, with 11 bases between. CDR3 residues: CSALRALSNQPQHF. CDR3 nucleotides: TGCAGTGCTCTTAGGGCCCTTAGCAATCAGCCCCAGCATTTT.

This clonotype was seen a few times. J is TRBJ2-1 and V is TRBV5-4; TRBD2 agrees at 12 bases. CDR1 and CDR2 from the germline V gene are SGHNT and YYREEE (reference sequence). CDR3 size: 15 residues. With V trimmed by 2 bases and J by 8 bases, 5 bases remained unmatched. CDR3 sequence reads: CASSLLAGGGDEQFF. The CDR3 nucleotides read TGTGCCAGCAGCTTACTAGCGGGAGGTGGCGATGAGCAGTTCTTC. The full variable domain, rest sourced from reference TRBV5-4 and TRBJ2-1, is ETGVTQSPTHLIKTRGQQVTLRCSSQSGHNTVSWYQQALGQGPQFIFQYYREEENGRGNFPPRFSGLQFPNYSSELNVNALELDDSALYLCASSLLAGGGDEQFFGPGTRLTVL.

This clonotype was recorded at least ten times. J is TRBJ1-5 and V is TRBV12-3 or TRBV12-4, with a weak D call TRBD1 (5 bases). V lost 4 bases, J lost 3 bases, and 10 bases lay in between. The CDR3 covers 14 residues. Here the CDR3 DNA reads TGTGCCAGCAGTTCCGACAGAGCCAATCAGCCCCAGCATTTT. Encoded protein: CASSSDRANQPQHF.

The rearrangement joins TRBV11-2 to TRBJ2-1; D gene unclear. Trimming left V 4 bases short and J 5 bases short, with 6 bases between. Per the germline V gene, CDR1 is SGHAT and CDR2 is FQNNGV. This CDR3 contains 12 residues. The CDR3 reads CASSYANNEQFF. CDR3 coding DNA: TGTGCCAGCAGCTACGCGAACAATGAGCAGTTCTTC.

This clonotype was picked up many times. The chain has TRBV18 and TRBJ2-2; D is possibly TRBD1 (5 bases). The germline V gene has CDR1 KGHSH and CDR2 LQKENI. The CDR3 extends over 15 amino acids. V lost 5 bases and J lost 2, with 12 bases in between. CDR3 sequence (DNA): TGTGCCAGCTCAAGGGGTCTGCTCAACACCGGGGAGCTGTTTTTT. Its protein is CASSRGLLNTGELFF.

This clonotype has more than one count but fewer than ten. This sequence joins TRBV6-5 and TRBJ1-6, with a tentative D call TRBD1 (6 bases). CDR3 length: 18 amino acids. The ends were cut back, 4 bases at V and 6 bases at J, with 22 bases in the middle. The germline CDR1 and CDR2 sequences are MNHEY and SVGAGI. The CDR3: CASSFGRGRTRANSPLHF. Written as DNA, the CDR3 is TGTGCCAGCAGTTTCGGCAGGGGTCGTACCCGAGCTAATTCACCCCTCCACTTT.

The V gene is TRBV3-1, the J gene TRBJ1-1; D ambiguous. Deletions cut 3 bases from V and 3 bases from J, with 8 bases between. Looked up from germline, CDR1 is LGHDT and CDR2 is YNNKEL (reference sequence). The CDR3 contains 13 residues. The CDR3 loop is CASSQDVDTEAFF. CDR3 bases: TGTGCCAGCAGCCAGGACGTGGACACTGAAGCTTTCTTT.

The chain uses TRBV28 and TRBJ2-7; no clear D. This CDR3 spans 15 amino acids. CDR1 is MDHEN, CDR2 SYDVKM, per germline. Trimming removed 1 base at V and 3 bases at J, with 13 bases between. The CDR3 loop is CASSLLGSTNYEQYF. The CDR3 DNA reads TGTGCCAGCAGTTTATTGGGTTCCACCAACTACGAGCAGTACTTC.